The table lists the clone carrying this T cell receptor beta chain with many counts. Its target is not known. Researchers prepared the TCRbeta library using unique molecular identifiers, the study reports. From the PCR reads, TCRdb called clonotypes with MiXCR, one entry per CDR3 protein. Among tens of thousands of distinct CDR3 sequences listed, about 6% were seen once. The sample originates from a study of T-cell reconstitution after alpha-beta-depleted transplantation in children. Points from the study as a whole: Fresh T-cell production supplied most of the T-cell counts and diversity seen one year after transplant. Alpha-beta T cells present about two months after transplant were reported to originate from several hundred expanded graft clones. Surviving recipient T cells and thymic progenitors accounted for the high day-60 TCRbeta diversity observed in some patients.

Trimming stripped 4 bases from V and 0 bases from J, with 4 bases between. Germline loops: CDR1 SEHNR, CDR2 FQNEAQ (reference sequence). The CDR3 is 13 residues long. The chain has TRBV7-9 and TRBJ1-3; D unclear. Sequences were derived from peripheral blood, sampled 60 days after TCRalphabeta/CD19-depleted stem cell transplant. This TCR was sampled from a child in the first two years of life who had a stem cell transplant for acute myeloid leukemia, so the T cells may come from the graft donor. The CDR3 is CASSSISGNTIYF. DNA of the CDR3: TGTGCCAGCAGCTCCATCTCTGGAAACACCATATATTTT.